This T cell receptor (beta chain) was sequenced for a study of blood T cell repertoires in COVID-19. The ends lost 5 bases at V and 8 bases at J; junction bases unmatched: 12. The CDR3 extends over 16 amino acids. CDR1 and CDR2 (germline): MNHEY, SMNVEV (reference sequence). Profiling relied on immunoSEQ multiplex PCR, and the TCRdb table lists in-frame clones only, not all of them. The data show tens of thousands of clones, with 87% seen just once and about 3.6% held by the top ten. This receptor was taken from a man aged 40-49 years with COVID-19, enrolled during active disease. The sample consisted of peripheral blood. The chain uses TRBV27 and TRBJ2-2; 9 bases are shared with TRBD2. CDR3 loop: CASSPLQGGREGELFF. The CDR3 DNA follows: TGTGCCAGCAGTCCTCTCCAGGGCGGGAGGGAAGGGGAGCTGTTTTTT.